This T cell receptor (beta chain) originates from a study of spatial heterogeneity in lung cancer. Background on the study: Compared with alpha-chain sequences, beta-chain sequences were consistently detected in greater numbers.

The sample's time point: sample taken at primary tumor resection. Without sorting, whole RNA was sequenced from tumor, nontumor lung or frozen PBMC. There are a few counts of this clonotype. Looked up from germline, CDR1 is SEHNR and CDR2 is FQNEAQ (reference sequence). Germline trimming cut 3 bases from V and 2 bases from J; bases unmatched to any gene: 2. The CDR3 has 16 amino acids. TCR cDNA molecules each had a unique molecular identifier. TCRdb recomputed calls from the 5' RACE reads with MiXCR, one row per CDR3 protein. The sample consists of around 19,000 distinct CDR3 sequences, around 19% of them appearing once.

This TCR came from a male donor with early-stage non-small cell lung cancer. The material sequenced was PBMCs, taken at surgery. V gene TRBV7-9 combines with J gene TRBJ2-1; 12 positions match TRBD2. The CDR3 here is CASSFSSGGAYNEQFF. CDR3 nucleotide sequence: TGTGCCAGCAGCTTTTCTAGCGGGGGGGCCTACAATGAGCAGTTCTTC.